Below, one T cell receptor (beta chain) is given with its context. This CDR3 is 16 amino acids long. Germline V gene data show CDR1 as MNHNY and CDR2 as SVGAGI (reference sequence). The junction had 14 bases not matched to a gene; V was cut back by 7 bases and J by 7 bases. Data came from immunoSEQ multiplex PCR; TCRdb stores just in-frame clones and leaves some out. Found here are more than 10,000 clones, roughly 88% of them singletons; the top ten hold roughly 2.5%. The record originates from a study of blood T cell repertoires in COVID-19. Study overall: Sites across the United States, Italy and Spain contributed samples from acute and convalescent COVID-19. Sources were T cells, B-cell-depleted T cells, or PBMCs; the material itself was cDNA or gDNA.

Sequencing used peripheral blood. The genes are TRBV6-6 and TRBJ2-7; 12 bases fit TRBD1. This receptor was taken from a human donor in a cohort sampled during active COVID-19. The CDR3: CASTTPPGQGAREQYF. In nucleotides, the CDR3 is TGTGCCAGCACCACACCTCCGGGACAGGGGGCTCGAGAGCAGTACTTC.